Following are 20 T cell receptor beta chains from one sample sequenced in a study of blood T cell repertoires in COVID-19. TCRdb's table, derived via immunoSEQ multiplex PCR, lists solely in-frame clones and lacks some. Of a few hundred thousand clones in the sample, about 86% were seen once. The sequencing sample was made of peripheral blood. The receptors shown here come from a young man with active or convalescent COVID-19.

The chain's CDR3 is CASSLRTAGGHTDTQYF. For the CDR3, the DNA is TGCGCCAGCAGCTTGAGGACGGCGGGGGGCCACACAGATACGCAGTATTTT. The genes are TRBV5-1 and TRBJ2-3; 8 bases are shared with TRBD2. The CDR3 is 17 amino acids. Germline V gene data show CDR1 as SGHRS and CDR2 as YFSETQ. Losses at the gene ends were 1 base for V and 2 bases for J; bases not matched to a gene: 9.

Concerning this clone: Different DNA sequences within this sample yield the same CDR3. The rearrangement joins TRBV6-5 to TRBJ2-1; the match to TRBD2 covers 11 bases. Trimming at V came to 5 bases and at J to 4 bases, leaving 4 bases not matched to a gene. This CDR3 has 15 residues. Germline values: CDR1 MNHEY, CDR2 SVGAGI. CDR3 coding DNA: TGTGCCAGCAGTCCGGGACTAGCGGAATACAATGAGCAGTTCTTC. Protein sequence: CASSPGLAEYNEQFF.

CDR3 sequence reads: CASTLLPNEQFF. The DNA of the CDR3 is TGCGCCAGCACCCTTCTCCCCAATGAGCAGTTCTTC. The chain is built from TRBV10-1 and TRBJ2-1; D is unclear. Germline V CDR1 and CDR2: WNHNN, SYGVQD (reference sequence). The CDR3 spans 12 residues. Trimming removed 7 bases from V and 6 bases from J, with 10 bases in between.

The chain combines TRBV18 with TRBJ1-6; D gene uncertain. Germline CDR1 and CDR2: KGHSH and LQKENI. The CDR3 runs to 16 residues. The V end was cut by 2 bases, the J end by 10 bases, with 18 bases between. The CDR3 sequence is CASSPIGGNLGSPLHF. CDR3 sequence (DNA): TGTGCCAGCTCACCAATAGGCGGAAACCTAGGATCACCCCTCCACTTT.

The chain recombines TRBV6-5 with TRBJ2-2; possible D gene TRBD2, 6 bases. Per the germline V gene, CDR1 is MNHEY and CDR2 is SVGAGI. The CDR3 runs 15 residues. V was trimmed by 8 bases and J by 0 bases, leaving 13 bases between them. The CDR3 DNA follows: TGTGCCAGCCGGACTACTAGCTCGAACACCGGGGAGCTGTTTTTT. The encoded protein is CASRTTSSNTGELFF.

V is TRBV7-9 and J is TRBJ2-2; TRBD2 agrees at 8 bases. There are 13 residues in the CDR3. Germline values: CDR1 SEHNR, CDR2 FQNEAQ (reference sequence). The V and J ends lost 4 bases and 9 bases, in that order; junction bases with no gene match: 4. The CDR3 sequence: CASSSQRGRELFF. The CDR3 nucleotides are TGTGCCAGCAGCTCCCAGCGGGGGAGGGAGCTGTTTTTT. Complete variable domain (other parts from reference TRBV7-9 and TRBJ2-2): DTGVSQNPRHKITKRGQNVTFRCDPISEHNRLYWYRQTLGQGPEFLTYFQNEAQLEKSRLLSDRFSAERPKGSFSTLEIQRTEQGDSAMYLCASSSQRGRELFFGEGSRLTVL.

The genes are TRBV6-5 and TRBJ1-4; no reliable D call. The germline V and J ends were trimmed by 7 bases and 0 bases, with 12 bases remaining between them. The CDR3 is 15 amino acids. The germline CDR1 and CDR2 sequences are MNHEY and SVGAGI. DNA for the CDR3: TGTGCCAGCAATAAGTGGTCAGCAACTAATGAAAAACTGTTTTTT. As protein: CASNKWSATNEKLFF.

The chain uses TRBV6-5 and TRBJ1-3, with 7 nucleotides matching TRBD1. This CDR3 spans 14 amino acids. CDR1 is MNHEY and CDR2 is SVGAGI in the germline V gene. The V segment lost 6 bases and the J segment 2 bases; nucleotides outside the gene matches: 4. The CDR3 nucleotides read TGTGCCAGCAGCATACAGGGGCCTGGAAACACCATATATTTT. It translates to CASSIQGPGNTIYF.

The V and J genes are TRBV29-1 and TRBJ2-7; weak D call: TRBD2 (5 bases). The germline V and J ends were trimmed by 4 bases and 4 bases, with 11 bases remaining between them. Germline CDR1 is SQVTM and CDR2 is ANQGSEA. This CDR3 comprises 12 residues. The CDR3 reads CSVGRTAYEQYF. The CDR3 DNA is TGCAGCGTTGGACGGACTGCATACGAGCAGTACTTC.

The chain couples TRBV20-1 to TRBJ1-3; D is uncertain. Germline assignment: CDR1 DFQATT and CDR2 SNEGSKA (reference sequence). V lost 3 bases and J lost 8, with 11 bases in between. This CDR3 is built from 12 residues. The CDR3 region is CSASSPGDTIYF. The CDR3 coding sequence is TGCAGTGCTAGTAGCCCGGGAGACACCATATATTTT.

V and J are TRBV7-2 and TRBJ2-5, with 10 bases fitting TRBD2. Germline CDR1 and CDR2: SGHTA and FQGNSA. The CDR3 is 16 residues long. Losses at the gene ends were 1 base for V and 4 bases for J; bases not matched to a gene: 6. The CDR3 is CASSLEGAGGLETQYF. The DNA of the CDR3 is TGTGCCAGCAGCTTAGAAGGAGCGGGGGGGTTAGAGACCCAGTACTTC.

J is TRBJ2-1 and V is TRBV29-1; a weak D match, TRBD2 (6 bases). Looked up from germline, CDR1 is SQVTM and CDR2 is ANQGSEA. This CDR3 has 14 residues. V dropped 2 bases and J dropped 0 bases, with 8 bases sitting between them. The chain's CDR3 is CSVETGVSYNEQFF. CDR3 in DNA: TGCAGCGTTGAAACGGGAGTCTCCTACAATGAGCAGTTCTTC.

The chain employs TRBV12-3 or TRBV12-4 and TRBJ1-1; D might be TRBD1 (6 bases). V was cut by 4 bases and J by 6 bases, with 12 bases left in between. The CDR3 extends over 13 amino acids. The CDR3 bases are TGTGCCAGCAGTTCAAACAGGGTCGCTGAAGCTTTCTTT. It yields the protein CASSSNRVAEAFF.

The genes are TRBV4-1 and TRBJ2-5; maybe TRBD1 (5 bases). Between the trimmed V and J ends, which lost 1 base and 4 bases, there was a span of 10 bases. Germline V gene sequence: CDR1 MGHRA, CDR2 YSYEKL. The CDR3 runs 14 residues. CDR3 DNA: TGCGCCAGCAGCCAAGCGACAGTCGCAGAGACCCAGTACTTC. This translates into CASSQATVAETQYF.

This chain joins TRBV19 and TRBJ1-5; D is uncertain. Germline V gene lookup returns CDR1 LNHDA and CDR2 SQIVND (reference sequence). This CDR3 contains 14 residues. The ends were cut back, 3 bases at V and 4 bases at J, with 10 bases in the middle. The DNA for the CDR3 is TGTGCCAGTAGTATGCGGGAGGGTAATCAGCCCCAGCATTTT. Translation: CASSMREGNQPQHF.

The V gene is TRBV7-2, the J gene TRBJ2-2, with D possibly TRBD2 on 7 matching bases. V was pared by 9 bases and J by 1 base, with 12 bases between. Germline CDR1 and CDR2: SGHTA and FQGNSA. CDR3 length equals 14 residues. The CDR3 loop reads CASGAGQNTGELFF. CDR3 sequence (DNA): TGTGCCAGTGGAGCGGGACAGAACACCGGGGAGCTGTTTTTT.

V is TRBV5-1 and J is TRBJ2-7; 7 positions match TRBD1. The trim removed 3 bases at V and 2 bases at J, leaving 2 bases unmatched. This CDR3 comprises 13 residues. CDR1 is SGHRS and CDR2 is YFSETQ in the germline V gene. Written as DNA, the CDR3 is TGCGCCAGCAGCTCAGACAGGGCCTACGAGCAGTACTTC. Residues: CASSSDRAYEQYF.

This clone was counted a few times. V and J are TRBV18 and TRBJ1-1; maybe TRBD1 (5 bases). This CDR3 comprises 14 residues. V dropped 6 bases and J dropped 5 bases, with 16 bases sitting between them. Germline-derived CDR1 and CDR2 are KGHSH and LQKENI. The chain's CDR3 is CASSQSTDDTEAFF. The CDR3 coding sequence is TGTGCCAGCTCGCAATCGACAGATGATACTGAAGCTTTCTTT. Together with reference TRBV18 and TRBJ1-1, the CDR3 gives the full variable domain: NAGVMQNPRHLVRRRGQEARLRCSPMKGHSHVYWYRQLPEEGLKFMVYLQKENIIDESGMPKERFSAEFPKEGPSILRIQQVVRGDSAAYFCASSQSTDDTEAFFGQGTRLTVV.

The V and J genes are TRBV7-9 and TRBJ1-2; D is ambiguous. The germline CDR1 and CDR2 sequences are SEHNR and FQNEAQ (reference sequence). Trimming removed 4 bases from V and 5 bases from J, with 5 bases in between. The CDR3 sequence is 11 residues long. The CDR3 is CASSSGYGYTF. CDR3 in DNA: TGTGCCAGCAGCTCGGGATATGGCTACACCTTC.

The table lists this clone with a few counts. Here the CDR3 reads CASSLGRANQPQHF. In DNA form, the CDR3 reads TGTGCCAGCAGCTTAGGTCGAGCAAATCAGCCCCAGCATTTT. The genes are TRBV7-2 and TRBJ1-5; D remains unclear. CDR3 length: 14 amino acids. Trimming cost V 1 base and J 4 bases, with 8 bases left between them. Per germline, CDR1 SGHTA and CDR2 FQGNSA.